The clone carrying this T cell receptor beta chain is classed as medium-sized (0.01 to 0.1%). Its antigen is as yet unknown. No DNA is shown, since the ends of the CDR3 on it are uncertain; the CDR3 is the one TCRdb lists. Treatment of the sample: approximately 9-day PBMC culture with coronavirus spike peptide pools or control peptides (ViraFEST assay). The study sequenced cultured CD4+ T cell DNA using the Oncomine TCR Beta short-read assay. TCRdb reprocessed the PCR reads via MiXCR and lists one record per CDR3 protein. The repertoire consists of 14,000 to 15,000 distinct CDR3 sequences, with about four fifths occurring once and the leading ten covering roughly a tenth. This sample was taken from a study of vaccination and CD4 T cells after COVID-19. Sequenced here: CD4+ T cells from blood, cultured in vitro, sampled after SARS-CoV-2 vaccination. This clonotype was sampled from a human donor who received a COVID-19 vaccine.

CDR3 sequence reads: CISVSEGLQGNTEAFF. The genes are TRBV7-5 and TRBJ1-1; the D call of TRBD1 is as the table states it, not checked on the DNA. TRBV7-5 is deemed a pseudogene. The CDR3 extends over 16 residues, inclusive of both ends.